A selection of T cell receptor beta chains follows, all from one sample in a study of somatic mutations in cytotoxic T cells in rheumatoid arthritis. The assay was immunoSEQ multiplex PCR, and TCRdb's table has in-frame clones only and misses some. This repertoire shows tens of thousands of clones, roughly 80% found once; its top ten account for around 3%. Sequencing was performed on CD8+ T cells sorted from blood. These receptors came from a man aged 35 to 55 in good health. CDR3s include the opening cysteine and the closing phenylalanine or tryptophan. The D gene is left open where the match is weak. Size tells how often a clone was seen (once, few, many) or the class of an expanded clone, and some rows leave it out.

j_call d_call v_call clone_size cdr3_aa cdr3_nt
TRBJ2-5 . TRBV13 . CASSEQGRGKTQYF TGTGCCAGCAGCGAACAGGGGAGGGGGAAGACCCAGTACTTC
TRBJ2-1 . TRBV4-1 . CASSQDRKDWSYNEQFF TGCGCCAGCAGCCAAGATAGGAAAGATTGGTCCTACAATGAGCAGTTCTTC
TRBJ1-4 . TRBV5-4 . CASSLESGGEKLFF TGTGCCAGCAGCTTAGAGTCGGGGGGTGAAAAACTGTTTTTT
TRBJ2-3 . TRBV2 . CASRRTTEVTDTQYF TGTGCCAGCAGGAGAACGACAGAAGTCACAGATACGCAGTATTTT
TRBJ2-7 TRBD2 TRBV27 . CASSLLTSGSYEQYF TGTGCCAGCAGTTTGCTGACTAGCGGGAGCTACGAGCAGTACTTC
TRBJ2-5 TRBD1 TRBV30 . CAWSPGRGFQETQYF TGTGCCTGGAGTCCGGGCAGGGGGTTCCAAGAGACCCAGTACTTC
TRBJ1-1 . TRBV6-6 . CASNQGLEAFF TGTGCCAGCAACCAGGGCTTGGAAGCTTTCTTT
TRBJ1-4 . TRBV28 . CASSLTGSLRANEKLFF TGTGCCAGCAGTTTAACCGGCTCGCTAAGGGCTAATGAAAAACTGTTTTTT
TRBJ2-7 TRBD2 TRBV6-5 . CASSLAGIYEQYF TGTGCCAGCAGCCTAGCGGGGATCTACGAGCAGTACTTC
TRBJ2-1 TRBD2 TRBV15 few CATSRGGTSGREEQFF TGTGCCACCAGCAGAGGGGGGACTAGCGGGAGGGAGGAGCAGTTCTTC